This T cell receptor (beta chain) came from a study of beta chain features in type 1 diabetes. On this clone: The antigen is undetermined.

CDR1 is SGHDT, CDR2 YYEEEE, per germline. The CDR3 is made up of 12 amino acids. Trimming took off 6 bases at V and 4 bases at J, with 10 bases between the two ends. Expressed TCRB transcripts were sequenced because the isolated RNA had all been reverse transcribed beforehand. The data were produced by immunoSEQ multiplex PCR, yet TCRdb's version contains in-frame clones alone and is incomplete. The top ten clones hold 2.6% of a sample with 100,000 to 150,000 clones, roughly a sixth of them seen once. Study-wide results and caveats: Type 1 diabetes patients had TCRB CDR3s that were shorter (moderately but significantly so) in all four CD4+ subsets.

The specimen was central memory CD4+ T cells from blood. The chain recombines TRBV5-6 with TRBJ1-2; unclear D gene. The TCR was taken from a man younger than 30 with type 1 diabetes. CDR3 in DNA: TGTGCCAGCATCGGAGAGTCCTATGGCTACACCTTC. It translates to CASIGESYGYTF.